One and the same sample provided the 6 T cell receptor beta chains below, sequenced in a study of CD8+ T cells in alopecia areata. cDNA reverse transcribed from extracted RNA served as the sequencing template. Sequencing used immunoSEQ multiplex PCR; TCRdb keeps in-frame clones, though not all of them. The profile covers 200,000 to 300,000 clones, none occurring a single time. Sorting relied on CD4, CD8alpha, NKG2D, NKG2ACE and other markers applied to pooled cutaneous lymph node cells. Sequencing input: CD4+ T cells sorted from a lymph node. Every receptor here comes from a C3H/HeJ mouse with alopecia areata. As its MHC haplotype, the strain has H2-k.

This clone was seen many times. Gene names are mouse gene names. The sample carries other DNA sequences with the same CDR3. Incomplete CDR3 DNA: TGCACCTGCAGTGCAGACAGATATAATTCGCCC. Its protein is CTCSADRYNSP. The complete CDR3 protein is CTCSADRYNSPLYF. V usage is TRBV1 and J usage is TRBJ1-6; D remains unclear. The CDR3 extends 3 residues past the end of the read, so its final part is completed from the germline J gene. TRBJ1-6 is placed among ORFs of uncertain function. The CDR3 is 14 residues long. Germline-derived CDR1 and CDR2 are NSQYPW and LRSPGD (reference sequence). The V and J ends lost 0 bases and 4 bases respectively, with 4 bases between them.

Note on this clone: The genes are named according to mouse. The read halts 4 residues ahead of the CDR3 end, with the missing end drawn from the germline J gene. Other nucleotide sequences from this sample produce the same CDR3. V usage is TRBV5 and J usage is TRBJ2-5, with TRBD1 identical over 7 bases. J gave up 2 bases and V 4 bases, and 0 bases lay outside the gene matches. The CDR3 is made up of 13 amino acids. Germline CDR1 and CDR2: LGHNA and YNLKQL (reference sequence). The CDR3: CASSRDSQDTQYF. The covered CDR3 bases are TGTGCCAGCAGCCGGGACAGCCAAGAC.

This clone was seen a handful of times. Gene names and germline refer to mouse. The read terminates 4 residues before the CDR3 end, so the remaining end is supplied by the germline J gene. J is TRBJ2-2 and V is TRBV5, with TRBD1 matching over 9 bases. The germline CDR1 and CDR2 sequences are LGHNA and YNLKQL (reference sequence). Germline trimming cut 2 bases from V and 4 bases from J; bases unmatched to any gene: 2. The length of the CDR3 is 15 residues. The CDR3 DNA, read in part, is TGTGCCAGCAGCCAAACAGGGGGCACCACCGGG. Translating gives CASSQTGGTTG. The entire CDR3 is CASSQTGGTTGQLYF.

Remarks on this clone: Genes and germline are mouse. The read stops 3 residues short of the end of the CDR3; the missing end is completed from the germline J gene. J is TRBJ1-6 and V is TRBV13-1, with D perhaps TRBD1 (6 bases). TRBJ1-6 is classed as an ORF, of uncertain function. This CDR3 has 14 amino acids. Germline V gives CDR1 NSHNY, CDR2 SYGAGN. V lost 6 bases, J lost 5 bases, and 12 bases lay in between. CDR3 amino acids: CASTRTEDNSPLYF. The DNA read from the CDR3 is TGTGCCAGCACCCGGACAGAAGATAATTCGCCC.

The sample holds a few counts of this clone. All gene names here are mouse names. CDR3 bases read: TGTGCTAGCAGTAGAGACAGGGGAGGGAACTATGCT. Its protein product is CASSRDRGGNYA. The whole CDR3 region reads CASSRDRGGNYAEQFF. The chain is built from TRBV17 and TRBJ2-1; D may be TRBD1 (6 bases). The CDR3 goes on 4 residues after the read ends, and that part is filled in from the germline J gene. CDR3 length: 16 amino acids. In germline, CDR1 is MNHDT, CDR2 YYDKIL. V was pared by 0 bases and J by 1 base, with 10 bases between.

Concerning this clone: Genes and germline come from the mouse. The read is 3 residues too short to cover the CDR3 end, so that end is filled in from the germline J gene. J is TRBJ1-6 and V is TRBV31; 9 nucleotides agree with TRBD1. TRBJ1-6 is filed as an ORF, its function uncertain. The CDR3 has 14 residues. CDR1 is GKSSPN and CDR2 is SITVG in the germline V gene. V gave up 1 base and J gave up 6 bases; unmatched junction bases: 1. The CDR3 protein is CAWSRTGVNSPLYF. CDR3 DNA, as far as it was read: TGTGCCTGGAGTCGGACAGGGGTTAATTCGCCC.